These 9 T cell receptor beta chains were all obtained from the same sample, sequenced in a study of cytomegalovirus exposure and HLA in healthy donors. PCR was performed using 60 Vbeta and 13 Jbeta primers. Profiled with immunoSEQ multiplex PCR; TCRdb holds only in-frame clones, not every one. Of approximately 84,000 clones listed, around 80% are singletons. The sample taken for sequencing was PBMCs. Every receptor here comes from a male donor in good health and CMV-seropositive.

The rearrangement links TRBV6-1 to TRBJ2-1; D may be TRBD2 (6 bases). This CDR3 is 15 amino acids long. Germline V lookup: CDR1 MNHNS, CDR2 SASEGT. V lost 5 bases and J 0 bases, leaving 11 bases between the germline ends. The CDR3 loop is CASSPETSSYNEQFF. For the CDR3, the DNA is TGTGCCAGCAGTCCCGAGACTAGCTCCTACAATGAGCAGTTCTTC.

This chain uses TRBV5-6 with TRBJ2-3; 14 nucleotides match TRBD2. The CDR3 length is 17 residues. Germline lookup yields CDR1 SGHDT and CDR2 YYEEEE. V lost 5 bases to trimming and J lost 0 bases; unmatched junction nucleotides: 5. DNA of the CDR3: TGTGCCAGCAGTGGACTAGCGGGAGGACGAAGCACAGATACGCAGTATTTT. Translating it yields CASSGLAGGRSTDTQYF. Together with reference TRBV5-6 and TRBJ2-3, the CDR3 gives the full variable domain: DAGVTQSPTHLIKTRGQQVTLRCSPKSGHDTVSWYQQALGQGPQFIFQYYEEEERQRGNFPDRFSGHQFPNYSSELNVNALLLGDSALYLCASSGLAGGRSTDTQYFGPGTRLTVL.

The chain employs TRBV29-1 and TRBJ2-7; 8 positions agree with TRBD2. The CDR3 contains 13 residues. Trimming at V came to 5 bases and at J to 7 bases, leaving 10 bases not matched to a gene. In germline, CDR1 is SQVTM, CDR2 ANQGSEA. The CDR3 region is CSVSSTSGLEQYF. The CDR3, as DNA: TGCAGCGTTTCTAGCACTAGCGGTCTGGAGCAGTACTTC.

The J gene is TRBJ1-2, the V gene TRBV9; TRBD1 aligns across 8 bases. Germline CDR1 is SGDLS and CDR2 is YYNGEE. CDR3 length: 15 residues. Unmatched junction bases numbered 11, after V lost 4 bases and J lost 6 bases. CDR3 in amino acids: CASSPSQGAVHGYTF. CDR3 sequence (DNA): TGTGCCAGCAGCCCCAGCCAGGGGGCCGTGCATGGCTACACCTTC. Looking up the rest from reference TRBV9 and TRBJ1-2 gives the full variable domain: DSGVTQTPKHLITATGQRVTLRCSPRSGDLSVYWYQQSLDQGLQFLIQYYNGEERAKGNILERFSAQQFPDLHSELNLSSLELGDSALYFCASSPSQGAVHGYTFGSGTRLTVV.

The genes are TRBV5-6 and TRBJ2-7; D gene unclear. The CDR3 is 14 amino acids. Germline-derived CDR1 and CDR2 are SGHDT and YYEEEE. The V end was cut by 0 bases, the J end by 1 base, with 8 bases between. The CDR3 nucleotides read TGTGCCAGCAGCTTGGCAGGTGTGTCCTACGAGCAGTACTTC. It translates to CASSLAGVSYEQYF.

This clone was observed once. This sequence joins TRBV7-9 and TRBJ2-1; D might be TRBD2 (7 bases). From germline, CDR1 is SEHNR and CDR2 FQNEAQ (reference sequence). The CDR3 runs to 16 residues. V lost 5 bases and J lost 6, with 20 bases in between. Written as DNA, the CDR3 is TGTGCCAGCAGCCCGTGGAAGAAGGGGGAGGGCAATGAGCAGTTCTTC. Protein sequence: CASSPWKKGEGNEQFF.

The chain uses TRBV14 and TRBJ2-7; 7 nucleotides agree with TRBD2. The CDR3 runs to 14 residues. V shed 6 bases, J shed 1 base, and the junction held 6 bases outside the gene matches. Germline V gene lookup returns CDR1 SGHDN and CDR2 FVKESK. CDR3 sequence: CASRVASGSYEQYF. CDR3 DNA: TGTGCCAGCAGGGTGGCTAGCGGTTCCTACGAGCAGTACTTC.

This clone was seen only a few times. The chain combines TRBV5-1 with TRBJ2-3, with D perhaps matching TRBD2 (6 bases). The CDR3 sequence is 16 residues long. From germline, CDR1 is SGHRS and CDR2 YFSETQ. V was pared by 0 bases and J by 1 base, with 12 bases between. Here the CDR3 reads CASSLVPGAGTDTQYF. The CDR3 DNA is TGCGCCAGCAGCTTGGTTCCGGGAGCCGGCACAGATACGCAGTATTTT.

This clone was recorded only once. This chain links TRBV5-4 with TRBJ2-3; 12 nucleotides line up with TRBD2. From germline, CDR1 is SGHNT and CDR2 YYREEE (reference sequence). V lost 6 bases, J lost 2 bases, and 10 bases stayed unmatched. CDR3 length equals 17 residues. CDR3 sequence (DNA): TGTGCCAGCACCACAGCTAGCGGGAGGGCCAACACAGATACGCAGTATTTT. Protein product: CASTTASGRANTDTQYF.